The clone carrying this T cell receptor (beta chain) was recorded a few times. Its antigen remains unknown. Time point in this sample: baseline pretreatment blood. Sample treatment: 15 Gy SBRT to primary tumor, nephrectomy 4 weeks later. Blood was sampled at baseline, 2 weeks and 4 weeks after SBRT. The tumor was a clear cell renal cell carcinoma. Clones were sequenced by immunoSEQ multiplex PCR, and TCRdb holds only the in-frame ones, with some missing. Altogether 150,000 or so clones are present, approximately 90% being singletons, with the ten largest covering more than 10%. These data belong to a study of radiation and T cells in renal cell carcinoma. Trimming removed 2 bases from V and 3 bases from J, with 11 bases in between. This CDR3 region has 15 residues. From germline, CDR1 is MNHNS and CDR2 SASEGT. Study outcomes and limitations: Top tumor clonotypes rose in blood 2 weeks post-radiation, then contracted. Baseline intratumoral clonotype presence is unknown without pretreatment biopsies.

Sequencing was performed on blood, taken from a patient whose treatment included radiotherapy and nephrectomy. V is TRBV6-1 and J is TRBJ1-5; no reliable D call. This receptor was identified in a woman between 45 and 65 years old with renal cell carcinoma. The CDR3 DNA follows: TGTGCCAGCAGTGAATACAGTTATTACAATCAGCCCCAGCATTTT. Translating gives CASSEYSYYNQPQHF.